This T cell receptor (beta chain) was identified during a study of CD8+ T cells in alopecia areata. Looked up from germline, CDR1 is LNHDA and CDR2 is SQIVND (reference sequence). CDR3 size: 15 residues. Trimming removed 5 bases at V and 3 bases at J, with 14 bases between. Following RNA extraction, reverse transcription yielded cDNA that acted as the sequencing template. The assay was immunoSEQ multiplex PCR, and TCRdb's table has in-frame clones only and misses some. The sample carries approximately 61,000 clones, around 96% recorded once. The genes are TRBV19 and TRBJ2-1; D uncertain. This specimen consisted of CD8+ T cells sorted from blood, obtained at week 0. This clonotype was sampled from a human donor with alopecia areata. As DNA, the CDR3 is TGTGCCAGTAGTGCCGCCCTATCTAACTACAATGAGCAGTTCTTC. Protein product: CASSAALSNYNEQFF.